The present T cell receptor beta chain was sequenced within a study of T cells in Graves' hyperthyroidism and ophthalmopathy. Amplification targeted TCR beta CDR3 regions from RNA transcripts. With the HTBI primer set, the TCR CDR3 went through a first round of RT-PCR. TCRdb re-called the multiplex PCR reads through MiXCR, storing one row per CDR3 protein. The profile covers 210,000 or so distinct CDR3 sequences, with roughly a sixth appearing a single time and approximately 50% taken by the ten largest. General study results and limits: Researchers found most expanded thyroid clonotypes above 0.001 in blood as well. By a 13 V-J model, ophthalmopathy was set apart from stable hyperthyroidism.

The germline V gene has CDR1 SGHVS and CDR2 FNYEAQ. The CDR3 length is 17 residues. Subjects aged 18 to 65 presented with newly diagnosed hyperthyroidism of less than 2 months' duration. Uncontrolled infection, other autoimmune disease, pregnancy or lactation barred patients from enrollment. This clonotype was observed once. The antigen is unknown. A clone one base away is much larger, so this may be a read error. This rearrangement joins TRBV7-6 to TRBJ2-1, with 11 nucleotides matching TRBD2. The sequencing sample was made of blood. The receptor was derived from a man in his fifties with Graves' hyperthyroidism. The CDR3 region is CASSLGTSGYSHNEQFF. The CDR3, as DNA: TGTGCCAGCAGCTTGGGGACTAGCGGTTACTCCCACAATGAGCAGTTCTTC.